One sample yielded the 10 T cell receptor beta chains listed below, sequenced in a study of tumor-infiltrating lymphocytes in primary liver carcinoma. TCR beta cDNA was reverse-transcribed from about 0.45 ug of total RNA. The reaction used a constant-region primer and ProtoScript II reverse transcriptase. Generation of the TCR beta libraries relied on three nested multiplex PCR rounds using slightly modified ARM-PCR. Rounds one and two of PCR, each of 10 to 11 cycles, were primed with TRBV1-TRBV30 forward primers and a C-beta reverse primer. Each CDR3 protein is one row after TCRdb ran MiXCR on the multiplex PCR reads. The data contain approximately 73,000 distinct CDR3 sequences, 70% to 75% of them seen just once; the ten biggest clones take up approximately 13%. From unsorted bulk tissue weighing about 20-31 mg, DNA and RNA were co-extracted. The sequencing input was liver tumor tissue from sampling region 4. As for subset: tumor region T4, right-lateral pole. The source is a woman aged 55-75 years with primary liver carcinoma and hepatitis B virus infection.

Only one count was recorded for this clonotype. At one of its ends the junction is not consistent with the germline gene, which may arise from a read error. The chain carries TRBV6-2 or TRBV6-3 and TRBJ2-2, with 14 nucleotides matching TRBD2. Germline V gene lookup returns CDR1 MNHEY and CDR2 SVGEGT. The CDR3 spans 18 residues. For the CDR3, the DNA is TGTGCCAGAAGTCGTTGGACTAGCGGGAGGCTCTACACCGGGGGGCTGTTTTTT. It is translated as CARSRWTSGRLYTGGLFF.

This chain connects TRBV28 to TRBJ2-2, with TRBD2 as a possible D gene (5 bases). Germline values: CDR1 MDHEN, CDR2 SYDVKM. Trimming pared 9 bases from V and 3 bases from J, leaving 20 bases between. The CDR3 has 16 amino acids. The CDR3 here is CASTLVGVGDTGELFF. Written as DNA, the CDR3 is TGTGCCAGTACCCTAGTGGGAGTCGGCGACACCGGGGAGCTGTTTTTT.

Remarks on this clonotype: A much larger clone differs by one base, so this may be a read error. V is TRBV6-1 and J is TRBJ2-5; 11 bases align to TRBD2. Germline V gene sequence: CDR1 MNHNS, CDR2 SASEGT. This CDR3 has 15 residues. The CDR3 nucleotides read TGTGTCAGCAGTGGACTAGCGGGTTCCCAAGAGACCCAGTACTTC. Residues: CVSSGLAGSQETQYF.

In the case of this clonotype: The conserved phenylalanine or tryptophan is not found at the CDR3 terminus, so this likely reflects a read error. The limits of the CDR3 on the DNA are not certain, so only TCRdb's listed CDR3 is given. The rearrangement uses TRBV11-3 and TRBJ2-1; the table's D call, TRBD1, was not checked against the DNA. The CDR3 sequence runs 15 residues, both termini included. Germline V CDR1 and CDR2: SGHNT, YENEEA. The CDR3 reads CASSLAAAARGEQFS.

In this sample, this clonotype turned up many times. This CDR3 reads CASSRGREQFF. CDR3 nucleotide sequence: TGTGCCAGCAGCCGGGGACGGGAGCAGTTCTTC. The chain employs TRBV28 and TRBJ2-1; D is perhaps TRBD1 or TRBD2 (5 bases each). This CDR3 comprises 11 residues. V was clipped by 6 bases and J by 10 bases, with 10 bases between them. Germline CDR1 reads MDHEN; CDR2 reads SYDVKM.

Note on this clonotype: One junction end does not reproduce the germline sequence, and a read error may be involved. V and J are TRBV5-6 and TRBJ1-1; D call uncertain. Germline values: CDR1 SGHDT, CDR2 YYEEEE. The CDR3 length is 13 residues. The CDR3 region is CAGSFDIRPEAFF. The CDR3 DNA follows: TGTGCCGGCAGCTTTGATATTAGGCCTGAAGCTTTCTTT. Full variable domain (missing parts from reference TRBV5-6 and TRBJ1-1): DAGVTQSPTHLIKTRGQQVTLRCSPKSGHDTVSWYQQALGQGPQFIFQYYEEEERQRGNFPDRFSGHQFPNYSSELNVNALLLGDSALYLCAGSFDIRPEAFFGQGTRLTVV.

With respect to this clonotype: The junction and the germline gene differ at one end; a read error may be behind it. J is TRBJ2-2 and V is TRBV29-1; perhaps D is TRBD1 or TRBD2 (5 bases each). CDR1 and CDR2 (germline): SQVTM, ANQGSEA. The CDR3 is 12 amino acids. CDR3 DNA: TGCAGCGCCGGATGGGGCATCGGGGAGCTGTTTTTC. This encodes CSAGWGIGELFF.

The chain is built from TRBV6-4 and TRBJ2-1; D perhaps matches TRBD2 (5 bases). Trimming took 3 bases from V and 5 from J, leaving 17 bases between them. The CDR3 runs to 16 residues. Per the germline V gene, CDR1 is MRHNA and CDR2 is SNTAGT. The CDR3 loop reads CASSEGDEGIHNEQFF. The CDR3 nucleotides are TGTGCCAGCAGTGAGGGCGATGAGGGTATACACAATGAGCAGTTCTTC.

This clonotype was detected many times. The chain carries TRBV5-1 and TRBJ2-3; the D is unclear. Per the germline V gene, CDR1 is SGHRS and CDR2 is YFSETQ. With 4 bases removed from V and 5 bases from J, the gap between germline ends came to 5 bases. CDR3 length equals 11 residues. CDR3 protein: CASSMVDTQYF. The CDR3 DNA sequence: TGCGCCAGCAGCATGGTAGATACGCAGTATTTT.

About this clonotype itself: The junction and the germline gene differ at one end; a read error may be behind it. The chain couples TRBV4-1 to TRBJ2-7, with D perhaps given as TRBD1 or TRBD2 (5 bases each). This CDR3 has 16 amino acids. CDR1 is MGHRA, CDR2 YSYEKL, per germline. The CDR3 DNA reads as TGCGCCAGCGGCCAAGGGTATTCGGGACCCACCTATGAGCAGTACTTC. Translation gives CASGQGYSGPTYEQYF.